This T cell receptor (beta chain) was obtained from a study of breast tumors, draining lymph nodes, adjacent tissues. The length of the CDR3 is 12 residues. V was trimmed by 1 base and J by 9 bases, leaving 7 bases between them. Germline values: CDR1 LGHDT, CDR2 YNNKEL (reference sequence). TCRdb used MiXCR to reprocess the multiplex PCR reads, holding one entry per CDR3 protein. The repertoire holds under 70,000 distinct CDR3 sequences, approximately 47% seen once, with about 8.4% in the top ten. At least ten counts were recorded for this clonotype. The sample comprised breast tumor tissue. The J gene is TRBJ2-1, the V gene TRBV3-1, with a tentative D call TRBD2 (5 bases). The source of this sequence is a female donor with breast cancer. Some clones in this sample may be carry-over from other donors' samples. The CDR3, as DNA: TGTGCCAGCAGCCAAGTTCGGGGTGAGCAGTTCTTC. Its translation is CASSQVRGEQFF.